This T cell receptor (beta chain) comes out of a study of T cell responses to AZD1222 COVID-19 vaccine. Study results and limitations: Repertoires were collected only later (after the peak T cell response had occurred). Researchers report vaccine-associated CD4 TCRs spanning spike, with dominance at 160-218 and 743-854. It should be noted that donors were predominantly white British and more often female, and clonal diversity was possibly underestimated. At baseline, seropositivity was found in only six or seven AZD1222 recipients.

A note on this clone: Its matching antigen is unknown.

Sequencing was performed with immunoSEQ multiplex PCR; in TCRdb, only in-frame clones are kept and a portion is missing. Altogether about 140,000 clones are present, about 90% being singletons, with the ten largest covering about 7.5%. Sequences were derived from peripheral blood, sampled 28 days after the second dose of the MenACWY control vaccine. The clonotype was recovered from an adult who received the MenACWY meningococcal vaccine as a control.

CDR3 residues: CASSLELAVREQFF. The DNA for the CDR3 is TGTGCCAGCAGCTTGGAGCTAGCGGTACGTGAGCAGTTCTTC. The chain has TRBV5-8 and TRBJ2-1, with TRBD2 identical over 7 bases. With 0 bases clipped from V and 9 bases from J, the junction kept 6 bases outside the gene matches. Germline-derived CDR1 and CDR2 are SGHTS and YDEGEE. The CDR3 extends over 14 amino acids.